The clone carrying this T cell receptor beta chain has ten or more counts. Antigen specificity is unknown. The method was immunoSEQ multiplex PCR; TCRdb's version includes in-frame clones alone and lacks a portion of them. The sample yields approximately 40,000 clones, without any singletons. Blood samples were heparinized, 5 to 8 ml per donor. These data come from a study of T cell clonality in common variable immunodeficiency. The study, taken as a whole, reports: Links between repertoire features and CVID complications were heterogeneity-limited.

The clonotype originates from a person between 18 and 69 years old in good health. Sequences were obtained from peripheral blood mononuclear cells.

The CDR3 DNA, read in part, is TGTGCCAGCAGTTTCTCCGGGACAGGGGGCTATGGCGAG. Translation: CASSFSGTGGYGE. The whole CDR3 sequence reads CASSFSGTGGYGEQYF. The chain combines TRBV28 with TRBJ2-7, with TRBD1 matching over 12 bases. The read terminates 3 residues before the CDR3 end, so the remaining end is supplied by the germline J gene. Germline CDR1 and CDR2: MDHEN and SYDVKM. This CDR3 is built from 16 residues. J was trimmed by 6 bases and V by 3 bases; bases with no gene match: 9.